The 9 T cell receptor beta chains below come from one sample, sequenced in a study of monozygotic twins with inflammatory bowel disease (dated by TCRdb to between 2019 and 2020). The library relied on 5' RACE. The instrument given in TCRdb is Illumina HiSeq 2500. With the reads reprocessed by TCRdb, a single entry stands for each CDR3 protein sequence and no DNA is reported. The sample table holds more than 300,000 distinct CDR3 sequences. Approximately 2.8% of the sample belongs to the ten largest clones. The sample was blood. The receptors were gathered from a human donor with ulcerative colitis or Crohn's disease, or a healthy co-twin of an affected twin (not recorded which).

V and J are TRBV7-2 and TRBJ2-2; the TCRdb D gene call, TRBD2, has no DNA to confirm it. Germline CDR1 SGHTA, CDR2 FQGNSA. The CDR3 runs 16 residues. Here the CDR3 reads CASSTWTSGGSGELFF. The full variable domain, its missing parts supplied by reference TRBV7-2 and TRBJ2-2, is GAGVSQSPSNKVTEKGKDVELRCDPISGHTALYWYRQSLGQGLEFLIYFQGNSAPDKSGLPSDRFSAERTGGSVSTLTIQRTQQEDSAVYLCASSTWTSGGSGELFFGEGSRLTVL.

The V call is TRBV24-1, the J call TRBJ2-3; TCRdb picks TRBD1, but there is no DNA to check that call. Germline assignment: CDR1 KGHDR and CDR2 SFDVKD. The CDR3 length is 17 residues. The chain's CDR3 is CATSDPRDRRGLVTQYF.

The V call is TRBV3-1, the J call TRBJ2-2. Germline assignment: CDR1 LGHDT and CDR2 YNNKEL (reference sequence). This CDR3 is built from 14 residues. CDR3: CASSQKRGTGELFF.

V gene TRBV7-3 combines with J gene TRBJ2-7; TCRdb proposes TRBD2, but this gene call is untestable without DNA. Germline values: CDR1 SGHTA, CDR2 FQGTGA. This CDR3 spans 14 amino acids. The chain's CDR3 is CASSLDSGGYEQYF.

This chain joins TRBV12-3 or TRBV12-4 and TRBJ1-4; without DNA, the TCRdb call of TRBD1 cannot be checked. The CDR3 has 17 amino acids. CDR3 sequence reads: CASSLARLRDLGEKLFF.

The chain carries TRBV9 and TRBJ1-1; TCRdb designates TRBD1, a call that cannot be tested without DNA. In germline, CDR1 is SGDLS, CDR2 YYNGEE. This CDR3 has 15 amino acids. The CDR3: CASSPQTGTNTEAFF.

This chain uses TRBV20-1 with TRBJ2-7; TCRdb indicates TRBD2, and absent DNA this call remains unverified. The CDR3 totals 13 residues. In germline, CDR1 is DFQATT, CDR2 SNEGSKA (reference sequence). This CDR3 reads CSARRLAGYEQYF.

This CDR3 is CASSPSDGETQYF. The rearrangement uses TRBV4-2 and TRBJ2-5. Germline lookup yields CDR1 LGHNA and CDR2 YNFKEQ. This CDR3 has 13 residues.

The V gene is TRBV2, the J gene TRBJ2-2; TCRdb reports TRBD1, a call that lacks DNA to check it against. This CDR3 has 13 residues. Per germline, CDR1 SNHLY and CDR2 FYNNEI. The CDR3 spells CASRGQLGGQLFF.